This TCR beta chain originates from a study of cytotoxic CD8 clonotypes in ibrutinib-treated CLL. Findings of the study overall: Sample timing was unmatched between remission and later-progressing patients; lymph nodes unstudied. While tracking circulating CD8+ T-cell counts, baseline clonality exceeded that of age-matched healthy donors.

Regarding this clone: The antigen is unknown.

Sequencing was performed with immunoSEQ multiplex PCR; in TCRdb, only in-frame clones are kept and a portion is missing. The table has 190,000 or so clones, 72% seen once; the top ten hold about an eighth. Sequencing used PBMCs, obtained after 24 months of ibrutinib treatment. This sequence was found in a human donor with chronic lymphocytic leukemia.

DNA of the CDR3: TGCAGCGCCGGGACAGGGGGCACAGATACGCAGTATTTT. It encodes CSAGTGGTDTQYF. The chain recombines TRBV29-1 with TRBJ2-3; 10 bases fit TRBD1. V lost 7 bases, J lost 1 base, and 2 bases stayed unmatched. CDR1 SQVTM and CDR2 ANQGSEA come from the germline V gene. The CDR3 spans 13 residues.